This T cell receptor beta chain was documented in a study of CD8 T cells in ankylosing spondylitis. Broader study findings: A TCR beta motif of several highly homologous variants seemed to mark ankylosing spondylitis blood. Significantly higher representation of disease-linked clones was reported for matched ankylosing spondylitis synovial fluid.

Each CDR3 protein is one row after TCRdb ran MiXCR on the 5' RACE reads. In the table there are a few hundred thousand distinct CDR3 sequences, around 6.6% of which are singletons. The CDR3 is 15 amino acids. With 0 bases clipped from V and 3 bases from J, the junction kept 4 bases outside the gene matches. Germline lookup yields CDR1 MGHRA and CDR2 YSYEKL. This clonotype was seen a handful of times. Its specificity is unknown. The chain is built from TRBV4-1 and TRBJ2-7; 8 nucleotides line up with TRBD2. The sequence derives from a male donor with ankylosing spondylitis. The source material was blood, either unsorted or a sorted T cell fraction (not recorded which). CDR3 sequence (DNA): TGCGCCAGCAGCCAAGATACGGGGGGGCTCTACGAGCAGTACTTC. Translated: CASSQDTGGLYEQYF.